Reported below is one TCR beta chain. This clone's antigen is unknown. The sample holds no much larger clone one base away, and base qualities are not on file. Using the deep immunoSEQ assay, TCR CDR3 regions were amplified from genomic DNA by multiplex PCR. Extracted genomic DNA from each cell subset was distributed evenly across all wells of several immunoSEQ 96-well plates, and each plate was treated as a replicate. For sorted subsets, around 0.2 ug genomic DNA, equal to some 28,000 T cell genomes, was loaded into each replicate PCR. Purified libraries were quantified with a Qubit 3.0 fluorometer, sized on a Bioanalyzer 2100, and re-quantified with the KAPA Library Quantification kit. A separate single-read 150-cycle Illumina NextSeq 550 flow cell was used to sequence each immunoSEQ 96-well plate. As for how the authors treated the data: Because only junctional sequences without quality scores were contained in the immunoSEQ output, filtering matching that applied to full-length reads could not be performed. To assign V/J genes and CDR3, sequences were annotated using PyIR, a Python wrapper for IgBLAST v1.9, with IMGT germline references. Reads with weak V/J assignments (E-value above 1e-6), missing CDR3, stop codons, out-of-frame junctions, or ambiguous translated residues were removed. A V3J clonotype was defined by an identical inferred V gene, J gene, and CDR3 amino acid sequence. Percentage overlap between repertoires was calculated by dividing the number of shared unique clonotypes by the size of the smaller repertoire. Three approaches were used to assess repertoire richness: RTK rarefaction, the Chao1 estimator, and Recon v2.1 estimates of unobserved clonotypes. Generation probabilities were computed with OLGA for all TCRbeta clonotypes obtained by the gDNA method from several donors. The table was pulled from immuneACCESS by TCRdb, which kept in-frame rearrangements only. Such tables lose some clones; where checked, under half of the loss comes from unresolved V genes, and the rest has no known cause. V and J calls and clone size follow that table, whereas D and trimming were derived from the DNA. The sample profile shows a few million clones; 85% to 95% of them were found once. Around 0.15% of the sample goes to the ten largest clones.

This sample stems from a study of shared clonotypes between healthy human individuals (dated by TCRdb to the early 2020s). Regarding the research as a whole: A few men and a couple of women, aged 18 to 49 years, made up the cohort. For each donor, CD4 naive and CD4 memory were each given three plates, CD8 naive was given two plates, and CD8 memory was given one plate. To increase sequencing depth and limit assay-specific biases, TCR repertoire library preparation and sequencing were carried out by different laboratories using diverse techniques. To estimate repertoire size and how much clonotypes are shared between individuals, the study performed deep sequencing of blood TCR repertoires from a few healthy adults. Per donor, leukapheresis produced somewhere between about 0.8 and 9 billion PBMCs.

Paper-wide results and their limitations: Sampling was restricted to blood, and TCR repertoires in tissues likely differ from the TCR repertoires found in blood. Across four donors, about 5.2% of naive CD4, approximately 3.6% of naive CD8, about 2% of memory CD4, and around 0.4% of memory CD8 clonotypes were shared. The small number of donors limited the genetic and exposure-history diversity represented. Estimated clonotype richness was generally larger for naive than for memory subsets. Pairwise subsampling led to the expectation that sequencing depth would affect the degree of clonotype sharing among donors. Even with the large sequencing depth, rarefaction of the sorted-subset datasets indicated that sequencing was incomplete. Clonotypes shared by all four sorted-subset donors showed higher generation probabilities than non-shared clonotypes.

The donors were healthy, HIV-negative adults who had no recently reported acute infections or vaccinations. All donors were Caucasian adults living in Nashville, Tennessee, USA. CD4+ T cells were enriched by magnetic negative selection, after which naive cells were positively selected on CD45RA and the negative fraction was taken as the memory subset. After blood collection by leukapheresis, PBMCs were isolated using Ficoll-Histopaque density gradient centrifugation and then cryopreserved in the vapor phase of liquid nitrogen. Purity and quantity of every magnetically sorted T cell population were checked by analytical flow cytometry. Genomic DNA was isolated from every sorted fraction and measured by UV absorbance on a Nanodrop 2000c. The CDR3, from cysteine to phenylalanine, totals 16 residues. Of the read, only the CDR3 DNA is kept; its 48 bases are in frame from base 1. V and J lose 3 bases and 0 bases, and a span of 12 bases separates them. Sequences SGDLS (CDR1) and YYNGEE (CDR2) are obtained from the germline V gene.

The sequence links TRBV9 to TRBJ1-4; the D gene is perhaps TRBD1, from 5 matching bases. The sample consisted of naive CD4+ T cells sorted from blood. The cell subset or site label of this sample denotes: CD45RA+ positively selected. This TCR came from a man between 18 and 35 years old in good health. The encoded CDR3 is CASSAGTAATNEKLFF. The DNA sequence is TGTGCCAGCAGCGCGGGGACGGCTGCAACTAATGAAAAACTGTTTTTT.